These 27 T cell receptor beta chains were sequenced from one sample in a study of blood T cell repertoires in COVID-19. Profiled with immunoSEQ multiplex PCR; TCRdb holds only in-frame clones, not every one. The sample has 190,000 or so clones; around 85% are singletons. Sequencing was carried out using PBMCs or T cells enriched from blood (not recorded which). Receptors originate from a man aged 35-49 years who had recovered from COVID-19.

The CDR3 coding sequence is TGTGCCAGCACCGGAAAGGGGCAGCTAGACAATGAGCAGTTCTTC. Translating it yields CASTGKGQLDNEQFF. The rearrangement joins TRBV5-6 to TRBJ2-1; the D gene is possibly TRBD1 (5 bases). The germline gives CDR1 SGHDT, CDR2 YYEEEE. The CDR3 spans 15 residues. The V gene lost 6 bases and the J gene lost 5 bases, with 18 bases spanning the gap.

The CDR3 loop reads CASSSSGGGGNTIYF. DNA for the CDR3: TGTGCCAGCAGCTCTTCAGGGGGAGGAGGAAACACCATATATTTT. The chain combines TRBV7-2 with TRBJ1-3; 7 nucleotides line up with TRBD1. The CDR3 loop spans 15 amino acids. Germline-derived CDR1 and CDR2 are SGHTA and FQGNSA. With V trimmed by 4 bases and J by 4 bases, 7 bases remained unmatched. Drawing the rest from reference TRBV7-2 and TRBJ1-3, the complete variable domain is GAGVSQSPSNKVTEKGKDVELRCDPISGHTALYWYRQSLGQGLEFLIYFQGNSAPDKSGLPSDRFSAERTGGSVSTLTIQRTQQEDSAVYLCASSSSGGGGNTIYFGEGSWLTVV.

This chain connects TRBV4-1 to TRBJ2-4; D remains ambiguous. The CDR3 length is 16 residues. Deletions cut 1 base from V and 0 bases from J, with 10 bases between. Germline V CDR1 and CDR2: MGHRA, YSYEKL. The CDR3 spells CASSQAESLAKNIQYF. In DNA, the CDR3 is TGCGCCAGCAGCCAAGCGGAGAGCTTAGCCAAAAACATTCAGTACTTC.

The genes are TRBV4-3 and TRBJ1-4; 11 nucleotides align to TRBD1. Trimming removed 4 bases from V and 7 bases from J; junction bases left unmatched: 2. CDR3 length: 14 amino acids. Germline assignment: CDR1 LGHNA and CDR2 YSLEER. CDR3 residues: CASSLGTGGEKLFF. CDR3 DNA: TGCGCCAGCAGCCTCGGGACAGGGGGTGAAAAACTGTTTTTT.

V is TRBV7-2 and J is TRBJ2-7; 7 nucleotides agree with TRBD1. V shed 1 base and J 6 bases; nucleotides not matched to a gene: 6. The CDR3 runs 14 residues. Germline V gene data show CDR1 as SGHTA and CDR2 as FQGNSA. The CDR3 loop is CASSLGTGEGEQYF. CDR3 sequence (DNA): TGTGCCAGCAGCTTAGGAACAGGGGAAGGCGAGCAGTACTTC.

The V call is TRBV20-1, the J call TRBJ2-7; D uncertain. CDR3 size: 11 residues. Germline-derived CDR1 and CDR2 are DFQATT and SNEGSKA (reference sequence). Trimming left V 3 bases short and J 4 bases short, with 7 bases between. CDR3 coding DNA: TGCAGTGCTAGTCGTCTTTACGAGCAGTACTTC. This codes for CSASRLYEQYF.

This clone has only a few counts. The CDR3: CASSATGTGWTEAFF. Here the CDR3 DNA reads TGCGCCAGCAGTGCCACAGGGACGGGATGGACTGAAGCTTTCTTT. This sequence joins TRBV10-1 and TRBJ1-1, with D possibly being TRBD1 (6 bases). The CDR3 covers 15 residues. Germline V gives CDR1 WNHNN, CDR2 SYGVQD (reference sequence). V lost 4 bases, J lost 5 bases, and 17 bases lay in between.

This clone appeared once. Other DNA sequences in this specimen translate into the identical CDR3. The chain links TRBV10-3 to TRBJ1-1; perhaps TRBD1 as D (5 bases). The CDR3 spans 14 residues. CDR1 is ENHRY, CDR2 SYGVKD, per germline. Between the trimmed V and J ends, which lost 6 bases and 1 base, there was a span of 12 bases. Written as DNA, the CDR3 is TGTGCCATCAGACTCGACAGAGCGAACACTGAAGCTTTCTTT. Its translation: CAIRLDRANTEAFF.

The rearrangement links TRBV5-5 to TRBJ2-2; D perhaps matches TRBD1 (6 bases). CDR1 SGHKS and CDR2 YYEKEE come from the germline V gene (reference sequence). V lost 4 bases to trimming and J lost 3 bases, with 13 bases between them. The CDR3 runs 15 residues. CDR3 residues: CASSPGQLYTGELFF. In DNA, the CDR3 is TGTGCCAGCAGCCCCGGACAGCTATACACCGGGGAGCTGTTTTTT.

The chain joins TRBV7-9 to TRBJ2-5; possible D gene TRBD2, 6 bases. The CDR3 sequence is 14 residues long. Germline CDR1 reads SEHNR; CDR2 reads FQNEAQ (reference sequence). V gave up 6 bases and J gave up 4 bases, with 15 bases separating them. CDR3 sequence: CASSKSGGAETQYF. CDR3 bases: TGTGCCAGCAGTAAATCTGGCGGGGCAGAGACCCAGTACTTC.

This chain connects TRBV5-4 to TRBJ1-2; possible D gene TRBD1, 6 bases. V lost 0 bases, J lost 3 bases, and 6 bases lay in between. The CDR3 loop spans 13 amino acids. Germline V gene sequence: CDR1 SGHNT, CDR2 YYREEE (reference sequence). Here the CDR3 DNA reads TGTGCCAGCAGCTTGGGGACAGACTATGGCTACACCTTC. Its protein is CASSLGTDYGYTF.

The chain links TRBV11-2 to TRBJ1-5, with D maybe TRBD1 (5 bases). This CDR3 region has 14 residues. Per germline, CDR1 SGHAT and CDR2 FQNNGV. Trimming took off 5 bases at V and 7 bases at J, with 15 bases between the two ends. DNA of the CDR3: TGTGCCAGCAGCGTAGGACATGGCGACCAGCCCCAGCATTTT. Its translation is CASSVGHGDQPQHF.

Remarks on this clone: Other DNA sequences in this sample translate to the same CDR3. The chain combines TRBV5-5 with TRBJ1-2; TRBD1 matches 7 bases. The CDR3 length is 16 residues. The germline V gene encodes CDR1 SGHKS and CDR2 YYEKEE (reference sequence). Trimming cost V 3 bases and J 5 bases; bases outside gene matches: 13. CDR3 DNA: TGTGCCAGCAGCTCCGGCCTGGGACAGATTTTTTATGGCTACACCTTC. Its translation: CASSSGLGQIFYGYTF.

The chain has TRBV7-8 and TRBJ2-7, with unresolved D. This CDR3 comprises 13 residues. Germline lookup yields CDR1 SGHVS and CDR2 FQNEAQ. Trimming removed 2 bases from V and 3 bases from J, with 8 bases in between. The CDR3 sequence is CASSLSDNYEQYF. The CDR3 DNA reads TGTGCCAGCAGCTTATCAGATAACTACGAGCAGTACTTC.

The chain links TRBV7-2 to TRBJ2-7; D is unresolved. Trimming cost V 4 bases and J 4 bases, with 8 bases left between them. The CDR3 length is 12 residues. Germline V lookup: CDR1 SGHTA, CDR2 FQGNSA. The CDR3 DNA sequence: TGTGCCAGCAGCTCAACATTATACGAGCAGTACTTC. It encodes CASSSTLYEQYF.

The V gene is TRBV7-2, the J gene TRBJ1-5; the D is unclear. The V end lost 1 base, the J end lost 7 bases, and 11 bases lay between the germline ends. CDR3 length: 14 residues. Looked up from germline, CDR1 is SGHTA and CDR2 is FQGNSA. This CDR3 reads CASSLGVVGQPQHF. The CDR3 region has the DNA TGTGCCAGCAGCTTAGGTGTGGTCGGGCAGCCCCAGCATTTT.

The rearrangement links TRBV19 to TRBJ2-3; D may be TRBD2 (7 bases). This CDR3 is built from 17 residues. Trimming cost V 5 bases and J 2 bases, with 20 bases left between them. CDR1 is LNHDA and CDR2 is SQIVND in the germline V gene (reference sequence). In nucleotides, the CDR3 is TGTGCCAGTAGTCCCAGAGGCGGGGGCCCGAACACAGATACGCAGTATTTT. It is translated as CASSPRGGGPNTDTQYF.

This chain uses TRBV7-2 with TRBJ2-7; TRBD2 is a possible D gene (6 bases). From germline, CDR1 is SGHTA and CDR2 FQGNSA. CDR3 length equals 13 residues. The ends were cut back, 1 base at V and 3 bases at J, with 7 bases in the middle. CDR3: CASSLVGGYEQYF. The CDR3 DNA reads TGTGCCAGCAGCTTAGTCGGGGGCTACGAGCAGTACTTC.

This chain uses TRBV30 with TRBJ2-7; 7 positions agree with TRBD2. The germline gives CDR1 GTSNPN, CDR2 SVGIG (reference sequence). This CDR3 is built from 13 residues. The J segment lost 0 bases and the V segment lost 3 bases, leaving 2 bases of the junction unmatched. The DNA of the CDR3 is TGTGCCTGGAGCGGCGGGAGCTCCTACGAGCAGTACTTC. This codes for CAWSGGSSYEQYF.

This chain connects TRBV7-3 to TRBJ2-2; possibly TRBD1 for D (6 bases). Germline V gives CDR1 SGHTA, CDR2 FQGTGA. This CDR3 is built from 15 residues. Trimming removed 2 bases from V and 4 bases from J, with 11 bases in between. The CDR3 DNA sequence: TGTGCCAGCAGCTTAGACAGGCGAGGCACCGGGGAGCTGTTTTTT. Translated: CASSLDRRGTGELFF.

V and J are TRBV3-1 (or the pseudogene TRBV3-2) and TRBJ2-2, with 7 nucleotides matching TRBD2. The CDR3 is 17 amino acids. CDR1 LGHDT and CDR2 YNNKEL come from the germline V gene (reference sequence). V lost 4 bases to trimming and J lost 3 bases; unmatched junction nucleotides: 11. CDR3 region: CASSPTGLAVHTGELFF. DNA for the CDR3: TGTGCCAGCAGCCCCACCGGTCTAGCGGTACACACCGGGGAGCTGTTTTTT.

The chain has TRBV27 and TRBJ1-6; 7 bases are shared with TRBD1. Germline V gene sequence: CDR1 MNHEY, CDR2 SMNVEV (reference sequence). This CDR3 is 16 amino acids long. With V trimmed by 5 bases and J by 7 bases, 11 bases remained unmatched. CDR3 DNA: TGTGCCAGCAGTCTATATCGGGACAGAGGCAATTCACCCCTCCACTTT. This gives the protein CASSLYRDRGNSPLHF.

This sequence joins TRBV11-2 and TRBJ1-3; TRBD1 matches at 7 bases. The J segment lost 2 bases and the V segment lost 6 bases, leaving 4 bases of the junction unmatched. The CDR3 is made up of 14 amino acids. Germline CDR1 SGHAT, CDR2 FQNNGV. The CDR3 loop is CASSYRGAGNTIYF. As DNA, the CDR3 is TGTGCCAGCAGTTACAGGGGAGCTGGAAACACCATATATTTT.

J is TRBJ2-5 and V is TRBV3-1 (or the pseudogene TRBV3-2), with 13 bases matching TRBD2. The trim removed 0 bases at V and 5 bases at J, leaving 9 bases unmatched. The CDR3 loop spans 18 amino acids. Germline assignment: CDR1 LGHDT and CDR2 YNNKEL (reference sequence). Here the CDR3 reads CASSQERLAGGVGETQYF. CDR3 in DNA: TGTGCCAGCAGCCAAGAGCGACTAGCGGGAGGAGTTGGGGAGACCCAGTACTTC.

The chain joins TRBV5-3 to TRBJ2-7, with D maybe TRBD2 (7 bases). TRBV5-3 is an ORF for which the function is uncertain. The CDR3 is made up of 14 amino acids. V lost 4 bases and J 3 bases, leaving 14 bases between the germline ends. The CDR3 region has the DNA TGTGCCAGAAGCGCCCCAAGGGGGGGCTACGAGCAGTACTTC. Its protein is CARSAPRGGYEQYF.

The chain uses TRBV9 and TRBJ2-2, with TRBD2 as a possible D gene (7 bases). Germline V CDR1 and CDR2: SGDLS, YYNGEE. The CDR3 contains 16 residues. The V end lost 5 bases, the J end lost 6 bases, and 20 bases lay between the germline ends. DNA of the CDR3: TGTGCCAGCAGACCCGATGGGGGAGGGGGTCCCGGGGAGCTGTTTTTT. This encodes CASRPDGGGGPGELFF.

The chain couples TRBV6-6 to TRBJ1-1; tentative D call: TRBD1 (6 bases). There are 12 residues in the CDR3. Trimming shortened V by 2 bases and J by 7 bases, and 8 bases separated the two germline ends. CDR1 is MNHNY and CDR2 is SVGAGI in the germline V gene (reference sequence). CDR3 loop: CASSYQGFEAFF. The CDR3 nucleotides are TGTGCCAGCAGTTACCAGGGGTTTGAAGCTTTCTTT.